The 21 T cell receptor beta chains below all came from one sample that was sequenced in a study of cytomegalovirus exposure and HLA in healthy donors. The PCR used 60 Vbeta and 13 Jbeta primers. Profiled with immunoSEQ multiplex PCR; TCRdb holds only in-frame clones, not every one. The data show under 130,000 clones, around 63% seen once. What was sequenced was PBMCs. Receptors originate from a man aged 25 to 40 in good health and CMV-seronegative.

V usage is TRBV7-2 and J usage is TRBJ1-2; TRBD1 matches 8 bases. J gave up 3 bases and V 1 base, and 1 base lay outside the gene matches. The germline V gene has CDR1 SGHTA and CDR2 FQGNSA. The CDR3 runs 14 residues. The CDR3 sequence is CASSLGTGYYGYTF. Here the CDR3 DNA reads TGTGCCAGCAGCTTAGGGACAGGGTACTATGGCTACACCTTC.

The CDR3 coding sequence is TGTGCCAGCAGCCCACACGGACAGAACTACGAGCAGTACTTC. It is translated as CASSPHGQNYEQYF. The rearrangement joins TRBV7-8 to TRBJ2-7, with D possibly being TRBD1 (6 bases). Trimming took 5 bases from V and 3 from J, leaving 14 bases between them. The germline V gene encodes CDR1 SGHVS and CDR2 FQNEAQ. This CDR3 is 14 amino acids long.

The chain carries TRBV7-9 and TRBJ1-2; 7 bases match TRBD1. Germline V lookup: CDR1 SEHNR, CDR2 FQNEAQ (reference sequence). V trimming: 2 bases; J trimming: 3 bases; junction bases outside the gene matches: 3. CDR3 length equals 14 residues. The CDR3: CASSLRGGDYGYTF. The CDR3 DNA reads TGTGCCAGCAGCTTACGAGGGGGCGACTATGGCTACACCTTC.

The rearrangement joins TRBV18 to TRBJ2-2; D might be TRBD1 (6 bases). The ends were cut back, 1 base at V and 4 bases at J, with 7 bases in the middle. The length of the CDR3 is 14 residues. In germline, CDR1 is KGHSH, CDR2 LQKENI. The DNA of the CDR3 is TGTGCCAGCTCACCACTAGGGGGCACCGGGGAGCTGTTTTTT. The encoded protein is CASSPLGGTGELFF.

This chain links TRBV13 with TRBJ1-2; D is possibly TRBD1 (5 bases). CDR3 length equals 15 residues. Between the trimmed V and J ends, which lost 3 bases and 4 bases, there was a span of 15 bases. Germline loops: CDR1 PRHDT, CDR2 FYEKMQ (reference sequence). CDR3 nucleotides: TGTGCCAGCAGCTTTGGCGGTCCGGGGGGCTATGGCTACACCTTC. Protein product: CASSFGGPGGYGYTF.

This clone turned up a few times. The genes are TRBV5-1 and TRBJ2-7; 8 bases line up with TRBD2. Germline V gene sequence: CDR1 SGHRS, CDR2 YFSETQ. The V and J ends lost 4 bases and 6 bases, in that order; junction bases with no gene match: 9. This CDR3 comprises 14 residues. The CDR3 nucleotides are TGCGCCAGCAGCAGGACTAGCACAACCAGCGAGCAGTACTTC. Its protein is CASSRTSTTSEQYF.

This clone appeared a few times. The chain carries TRBV10-3 and TRBJ2-1; 7 positions match TRBD2. Germline CDR1 and CDR2: ENHRY and SYGVKD. The CDR3 spans 16 residues. V gave up 7 bases and J gave up 5 bases; unmatched junction bases: 14. CDR3: CAINGGTSEGHNEQFF. The DNA for the CDR3 is TGTGCCATCAACGGTGGAACTAGCGAGGGCCACAATGAGCAGTTCTTC.

This clone was observed a handful of times. The rearrangement links TRBV6-6 to TRBJ1-1, with 7 bases identical to TRBD1. Trimming at V came to 5 bases and at J to 11 bases, leaving 8 bases not matched to a gene. The CDR3 covers 12 residues. CDR1 is MNHNY, CDR2 SVGAGI, per germline (reference sequence). This CDR3 is CASSGQANMAFF. CDR3 sequence (DNA): TGTGCCAGCAGTGGACAGGCGAATATGGCTTTCTTT.

This clone was detected only a few times. The chain is built from TRBV30 and TRBJ2-4; possibly TRBD1 for D (5 bases). The length of the CDR3 is 15 residues. CDR1 GTSNPN and CDR2 SVGIG come from the germline V gene (reference sequence). V lost 3 bases to trimming and J lost 0 bases, with 12 bases between them. The CDR3 loop reads CAWSSNQGAKNIQYF. Here the CDR3 DNA reads TGTGCCTGGAGCTCGAATCAGGGAGCCAAAAACATTCAGTACTTC.

This clone has only one observation. The junction does not match germline at one end; this may be a read error. The chain uses TRBV7-9 and TRBJ2-6; TRBD1 is a possible D gene (5 bases). The CDR3 is 15 amino acids. Germline V gives CDR1 SEHNR, CDR2 FQNEAQ (reference sequence). In nucleotides, the CDR3 is TGTGCCAGCAGCTTAGATGCCTCTGGGGCCAACGGCCTGACTTTC. Encoded protein: CASSLDASGANGLTF.

V gene TRBV7-2 combines with J gene TRBJ2-1; possibly TRBD1 for D (6 bases). Per the germline V gene, CDR1 is SGHTA and CDR2 is FQGNSA. The V and J ends lost 1 base and 10 bases respectively, with 14 bases between them. This CDR3 comprises 14 residues. This CDR3 is CASSLDGGGSEQFF. CDR3 in DNA: TGTGCCAGCAGCTTAGATGGGGGCGGGTCCGAGCAGTTCTTC.

The V gene is TRBV28, the J gene TRBJ1-2, with 10 bases identical to TRBD1. The CDR3 is made up of 15 amino acids. V trimming: 7 bases; J trimming: 8 bases; junction bases outside the gene matches: 13. From germline, CDR1 is MDHEN and CDR2 SYDVKM. The CDR3 region has the DNA TGTGCCAGCACCTACGTCCGACAGGGGGCGGACGGCTACACCTTC. The encoded protein is CASTYVRQGADGYTF.

The chain links TRBV5-5 to TRBJ2-1, with no clear D. The CDR3 extends over 10 amino acids. CDR1 is SGHKS and CDR2 is YYEKEE in the germline V gene (reference sequence). The V gene lost 6 bases and the J gene lost 8 bases, with 6 bases spanning the gap. CDR3 sequence (DNA): TGTGCCAGCACCTATGATGAGCAGTTCTTC. Residues: CASTYDEQFF.

V gene TRBV6-6 combines with J gene TRBJ2-7, with D possibly matching TRBD2 (6 bases). The CDR3 length is 11 residues. Germline V gene data show CDR1 as MNHNY and CDR2 as SVGAGI (reference sequence). Trimming stripped 10 bases from V and 3 bases from J, with 10 bases between. CDR3 region: CATRENYEQYF. DNA for the CDR3: TGTGCCACGCGGGAAAACTACGAGCAGTACTTC.

The chain joins TRBV19 to TRBJ1-5, with TRBD1 as a possible D gene (6 bases). The V end lost 3 bases, the J end lost 5 bases, and 14 bases lay between the germline ends. The germline CDR1 and CDR2 sequences are LNHDA and SQIVND (reference sequence). The CDR3 has 15 residues. The CDR3 DNA follows: TGTGCCAGTAGTATCTGGGGGCGGTTGGATCAGCCCCAGCATTTT. It specifies CASSIWGRLDQPQHF.

V usage is TRBV6-5 and J usage is TRBJ1-2, with 7 positions matching TRBD1. This CDR3 contains 14 residues. The junction had 7 bases not matched to a gene; V was cut back by 2 bases and J by 7 bases. Per germline, CDR1 MNHEY and CDR2 SVGAGI. The CDR3 DNA follows: TGTGCCAGCAGTTACACCCCAGGGGGTAGTGGCTACACCTTC. This translates into CASSYTPGGSGYTF.

This clone showed up just once. This chain joins TRBV7-9 and TRBJ1-2; D is unclear. Trimming left V 2 bases short and J 2 bases short, with 12 bases between. Germline-derived CDR1 and CDR2 are SEHNR and FQNEAQ (reference sequence). The CDR3 consists of 15 residues. CDR3 DNA: TGTGCCAGCAGCTTATCATCTGAGCGGAACTATGGCTACACCTTC. Amino acid sequence: CASSLSSERNYGYTF.

This clone was seen a single time. The chain couples TRBV7-2 to TRBJ2-5; TRBD1 matches 9 bases. After removal of 5 bases from V and 5 bases from J, the junction contained 6 bases not matched to a gene. Germline assignment: CDR1 SGHTA and CDR2 FQGNSA. The CDR3 covers 14 residues. DNA of the CDR3: TGTGCCAGCAGCAAGACAGGGGGTTGGGAGACCCAGTACTTC. Translation: CASSKTGGWETQYF.

This clone appeared a few times. The chain carries TRBV29-1 and TRBJ1-1, with 9 positions matching TRBD1. Germline V gives CDR1 SQVTM, CDR2 ANQGSEA. V lost 7 bases to trimming and J lost 2 bases; unmatched junction nucleotides: 2. The CDR3 is made up of 12 amino acids. CDR3 sequence: CSAGQGNTEAFF. The DNA for the CDR3 is TGCAGCGCGGGACAGGGAAACACTGAAGCTTTCTTT.

The CDR3 sequence is CASSSLRDRAYEQYF. In nucleotides, the CDR3 is TGTGCCAGCAGTTCGTTGCGGGACAGAGCCTACGAGCAGTACTTC. This sequence joins TRBV27 and TRBJ2-5; D may be TRBD1 (7 bases). The DNA end favors TRBJ2-7, so the J call may be wrong. Germline V CDR1 and CDR2: MNHEY, SMNVEV (reference sequence). There are 15 residues in the CDR3.

The V and J genes are TRBV15 and TRBJ2-5, with 8 bases identical to TRBD2. Per germline, CDR1 LNHNV and CDR2 YYDKDF (reference sequence). The CDR3 extends over 16 amino acids. Trimming at V came to 0 bases and at J to 4 bases, leaving 7 bases not matched to a gene. CDR3 coding DNA: TGTGCCACCAGCAGAGACGCCTGGCTAGCGGGAGAGACCCAGTACTTC. Translated: CATSRDAWLAGETQYF.